This T cell receptor beta chain was recorded in a study of blood T cell repertoires in COVID-19 (dated by TCRdb to between 2020 and 2021). For the study in its entirety: Collaborator samples came from the United States, Italy and Spain and covered acute and convalescent phases of COVID-19. The prospective study material was composed of cDNA or gDNA derived from T cells, B-cell-depleted T cells, or PBMCs. The dataset comprised deeply sampled blood TCRbeta repertoires from subjects exposed to, actively infected with, or recovered from COVID-19. The repertoires were released in a freely available public database meant as a resource for research on the immune response to SARS-CoV-2. Samples were obtained from the ongoing ImmuneRACE study (first 160 participants) and from 1,254 subjects provided by 6 global collaborators. Nearly every sample came with metadata listing a de-identified subject ID, COVID-19 status, age in years and sex. HLA class I and class II types, where available, came from metadata supplied by the sample provider rather than from assay-based typing. The paper as a whole reports these results and caveats: How much clinical and demographic metadata was included differed by source and by participant, and the metadata was provided uncurated.

According to the germline V gene, CDR1 reads MNHEY and CDR2 reads SVGAGI. Trimming accounts for 6 bases at V and 2 bases at J, while the number of junction bases matched to no gene is 7. Spanning cysteine to phenylalanine, the CDR3 consists of 15 amino acids. Only the CDR3 part of the read is kept: 45 bases, read in frame from the first base. The immunoSEQ Assay, a bias-controlled multiplex PCR, was used to amplify TCRbeta CDR3 regions from genomic DNA. In the authors' own workflow: The number of nucleated cells in each sample was estimated from the amplification of reference gene primers within the assay. Sequence reads were collapsed and filtered to measure the absolute abundance of every unique TCRbeta CDR3 rearrangement. For each sample, productive Simpson clonality was calculated as the square root of Simpson's diversity index across productive rearrangements. TCRdb mirrors the immuneACCESS table, restricted to in-frame sequences. Some clones are absent from its copies; in checked studies, under half trace to an unresolved V gene, and the reason for the others is unknown. From that table come the V and J calls and clone size; the DNA was used to work out D and trimming. A total of over 65,000 clones appear in this sample, 85% to 90% of them only once. The leading ten clones occupy roughly 1.1% of the sample.

The collaborating institutions used their own protocols to collect whole blood in K2EDTA tubes. For TCRbeta analysis, collaborator samples were shipped as frozen whole blood, as isolated PBMCs, or as DNA extracted from either sample type. In the case of this clone: Its antigen has not been determined. No base quality values were provided; no much bigger clone lies one nucleotide off.

Material: peripheral blood. The TCR originated in a human donor in a cohort sampled during active COVID-19. The chain is assembled from TRBV6-5 and TRBJ2-1, with 7 junctional bases fitting TRBD1. DNA sequence: TGTGCCAGCAGGGCCCACAGGGGAACCTACAATGAGCAGTTCTTC. Translated, it reads CASRAHRGTYNEQFF.